This TCR beta chain stems from a study of shared clonotypes between healthy human individuals. Points on this clone: Its antigen is unknown.

Whole-study findings and limits: Shared clonotypes across all four donors exceeded non-shared ones in generation probability.

With 5 bases removed from V and 6 bases from J, the gap between germline ends came to 20 bases. This CDR3 has 15 amino acids. Germline CDR1 is SGHRS and CDR2 is YFSETQ. At the deep level, the assay was run. Clones were sequenced by immunoSEQ multiplex PCR, and TCRdb holds only the in-frame ones, with some missing. The sample includes around 100,000 clones, 67% seen only once; the top ten take approximately 24%. This receptor was identified in a woman in her 30s in good health. The rearrangement links TRBV5-1 to TRBJ1-2, with a possible D match to TRBD1 (5 bases). The sample was memory CD8+ T cells sorted from blood. Stated subset: CD45RO+ cells pooled with CCR7-negative TemRA cells. CDR3 residues: CASSRRPGLSNGYTF. The CDR3 bases are TGCGCCAGCAGTCGCCGGCCGGGACTGTCAAATGGCTACACCTTC. Looking up the rest from reference TRBV5-1 and TRBJ1-2 gives the full variable domain: KAGVTQTPRYLIKTRGQQVTLSCSPISGHRSVSWYQQTPGQGLQFLFEYFSETQRNKGNFPGRFSGRQFSNSRSEMNVSTLELGDSALYLCASSRRPGLSNGYTFGSGTRLTVV.